The source of this T cell receptor (beta chain) is a study of blood T cell repertoires in COVID-19. On the study more broadly: PBMCs, B-cell-depleted T cells, or T cells were the source of the cDNA or gDNA that made up the material.

The CDR3 consists of 14 residues. V dropped 7 bases and J dropped 3 bases, with 15 bases sitting between them. Germline values: CDR1 MNHEY, CDR2 SVGAGI. Per the original methods: Amplifying reference gene primers gave estimates of nucleated cell counts. TCRdb's table, derived via immunoSEQ multiplex PCR, lists solely in-frame clones and lacks some. V, J and clone size derive from that table, while D and trimming were established from the DNA sequence. Found here are 180,000 or so clones, just over 85% of them singletons; the top ten hold roughly 8.2%. The TCR sequence derives from a man aged 60 to 69 with acute or convalescent COVID-19. This sequence joins TRBV6-5 and TRBJ1-1; TRBD1 might be the D (6 bases). Material for sequencing was peripheral blood. The CDR3, as DNA: TGTGCCAGCACTAGGGGGGGCGATTACACTGAAGCTTTCTTT. Its translation: CASTRGGDYTEAFF.